The clone carrying this T cell receptor (beta chain) turned up a few times. This sample was taken from a study of cytomegalovirus exposure and HLA in healthy donors. Germline V gene sequence: CDR1 SGDLS, CDR2 YYNGEE. V lost 2 bases and J lost 2, with 10 bases in between. CDR3 size: 14 residues. Primers for the PCR totalled 60 Vbeta and 13 Jbeta. Assay: immunoSEQ multiplex PCR; the TCRdb copy retains only in-frame clones and omits some. In the table there are approximately 110,000 clones, around 73% of which are singletons. The sequence was obtained from a woman aged 40 to 55 in good health and CMV-seropositive. J is TRBJ2-5 and V is TRBV9; no clear D gene. Sequenced input: PBMCs. DNA of the CDR3: TGTGCCAGCAGCGTCTCCGACTGGCAAGAGACCCAGTACTTC. It specifies CASSVSDWQETQYF.